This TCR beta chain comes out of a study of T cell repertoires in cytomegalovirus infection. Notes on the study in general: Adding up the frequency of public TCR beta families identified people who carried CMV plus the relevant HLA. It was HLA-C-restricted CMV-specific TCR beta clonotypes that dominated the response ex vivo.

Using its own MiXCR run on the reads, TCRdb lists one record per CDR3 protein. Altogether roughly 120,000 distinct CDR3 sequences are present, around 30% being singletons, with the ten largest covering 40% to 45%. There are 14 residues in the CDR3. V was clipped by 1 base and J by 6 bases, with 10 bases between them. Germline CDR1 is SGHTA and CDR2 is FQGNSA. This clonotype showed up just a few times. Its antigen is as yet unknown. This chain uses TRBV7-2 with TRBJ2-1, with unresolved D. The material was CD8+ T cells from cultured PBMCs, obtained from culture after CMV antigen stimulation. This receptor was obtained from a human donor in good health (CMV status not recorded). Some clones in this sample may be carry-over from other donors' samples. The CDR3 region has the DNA TGTGCCAGCAGCTTAGTAGTGCAAGGCAATGAGCAGTTCTTC. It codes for CASSLVVQGNEQFF. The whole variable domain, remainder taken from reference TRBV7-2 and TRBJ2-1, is GAGVSQSPSNKVTEKGKDVELRCDPISGHTALYWYRQSLGQGLEFLIYFQGNSAPDKSGLPSDRFSAERTGGSVSTLTIQRTQQEDSAVYLCASSLVVQGNEQFFGPGTRLTVL.